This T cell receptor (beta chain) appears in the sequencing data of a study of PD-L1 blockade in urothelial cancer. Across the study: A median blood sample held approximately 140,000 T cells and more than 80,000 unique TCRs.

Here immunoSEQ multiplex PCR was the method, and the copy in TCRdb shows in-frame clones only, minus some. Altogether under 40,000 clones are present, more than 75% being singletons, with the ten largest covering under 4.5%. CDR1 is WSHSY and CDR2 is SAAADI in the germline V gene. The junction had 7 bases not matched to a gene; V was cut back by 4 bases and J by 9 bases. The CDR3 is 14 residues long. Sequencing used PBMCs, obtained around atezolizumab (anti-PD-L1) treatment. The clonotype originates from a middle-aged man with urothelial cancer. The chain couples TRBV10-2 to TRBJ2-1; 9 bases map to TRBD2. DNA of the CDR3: TGCGCCAGCAGTGGGCTAGCGGGACGGGGTGAGCAGTTCTTC. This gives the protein CASSGLAGRGEQFF.